This T cell receptor beta chain derives from a study of Ad26.COV2.S vaccination and SARS-CoV-2 variants. Study-wide results and caveats: Considerable breadth of spike-specific CD8+ and CD4+ T cell responses has reportedly been documented following vaccination. Overall T cell responses may have been underestimated by the analyses of TCR breadth and depth.

Germline CDR1 SGHVS, CDR2 FQNEAQ. The CDR3 spans 15 residues. Between the trimmed V and J ends, which lost 1 base and 0 bases, there was a span of 7 bases. Data came from immunoSEQ multiplex PCR; TCRdb stores just in-frame clones and leaves some out. Of nearly 95,000 clones in the sample, approximately 86% were seen once. Comment on this clone: No antigen is known for it.

The sequenced sample was peripheral blood, obtained after recovery from COVID-19. V and J are TRBV7-8 and TRBJ1-5; D remains ambiguous. This TCR derives from a human donor who had recovered from COVID-19. DNA for the CDR3: TGTGCCAGCAGCTTAGGGGGTTATAGCAATCAGCCCCAGCATTTT. It specifies CASSLGGYSNQPQHF.